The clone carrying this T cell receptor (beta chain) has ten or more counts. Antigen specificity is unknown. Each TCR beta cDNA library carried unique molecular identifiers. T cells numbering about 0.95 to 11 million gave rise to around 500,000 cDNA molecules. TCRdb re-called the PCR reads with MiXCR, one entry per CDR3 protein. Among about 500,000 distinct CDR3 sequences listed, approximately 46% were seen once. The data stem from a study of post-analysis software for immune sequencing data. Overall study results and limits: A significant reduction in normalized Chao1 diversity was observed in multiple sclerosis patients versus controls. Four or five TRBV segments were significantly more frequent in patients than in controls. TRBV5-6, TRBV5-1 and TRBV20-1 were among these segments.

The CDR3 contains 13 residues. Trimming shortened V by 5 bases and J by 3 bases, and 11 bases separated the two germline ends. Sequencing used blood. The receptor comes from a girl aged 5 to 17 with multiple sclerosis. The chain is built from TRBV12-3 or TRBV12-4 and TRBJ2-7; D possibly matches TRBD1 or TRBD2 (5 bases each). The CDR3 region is CASSPGTFYEQYF. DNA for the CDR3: TGTGCCAGCAGTCCCGGGACCTTCTACGAGCAGTACTTC.